This T cell receptor (beta chain) was observed in a study of T cell responses to AZD1222 COVID-19 vaccine. Sequenced by immunoSEQ multiplex PCR; TCRdb stores in-frame clones only, minus some. The data hold some 130,000 clones, with 80% to 95% observed a single time. The length of the CDR3 is 15 residues. This clone has a single count. The sample consisted of peripheral blood, taken on day 0 of AZD1222 vaccination. The sequence derives from an adult in good health. This chain links TRBV21-1 with TRBJ2-7; the table assigns TRBD1, which was not confirmed against the DNA. TRBV21-1 is a pseudogene. CDR3 DNA sequence: TGTGCCAGCAGCACCCCGTGCAGGGGGCTTATCGAGCAGTACTTC. Protein: CASSTPCRGLIEQYF.